The 3 T cell receptor beta chains presented below share a single source sample, sequenced in a study of T cells in Graves' hyperthyroidism and ophthalmopathy. The investigators amplified TCR beta CDR3 regions from RNA transcripts. HTBI primers were employed in a first-round RT-PCR of the TCR CDR3. MiXCR, run by TCRdb on the multiplex PCR reads, gives a single entry per CDR3 protein. The data show about 350,000 distinct CDR3 sequences, with roughly 13% seen just once and 20% to 25% held by the top ten. The sequencing sample was made of blood. These receptors all come from a woman under 40 with Graves' hyperthyroidism.

The DNA for the CDR3 is TGTGCCAGCAGCCATCCCTCCGGGACTAGGCCTCGATTGTCCTACAATGAGCAGTTCTTC. Encoded protein: CASSHPSGTRPRLSYNEQFF. This chain joins TRBV7-9 and TRBJ2-1; 8 bases fit TRBD2. The germline V gene encodes CDR1 SEHNR and CDR2 FQNEAQ (reference sequence). CDR3 length: 20 residues. V shed 5 bases, J shed 1 base, and the junction held 19 bases outside the gene matches.

This clonotype was counted at least ten times. The V call is TRBV25-1, the J call TRBJ1-6, with TRBD1 as a possible D gene (6 bases). This CDR3 spans 15 amino acids. V was trimmed by 1 base and J by 7 bases, leaving 11 bases between them. The germline CDR1 and CDR2 sequences are MGHDK and SYGVNS. CDR3 sequence: CASSELDSPNSPLHF. The CDR3 DNA reads TGTGCCAGCAGTGAATTGGACAGCCCAAATTCACCCCTCCACTTT.

This clonotype was picked up a small number of times. This sequence joins TRBV15 and TRBJ2-1; D is uncertain. Trimming took off 4 bases at V and 0 bases at J, with 10 bases between the two ends. Germline CDR1 and CDR2: LNHNV and YYDKDF (reference sequence). This CDR3 spans 15 amino acids. CDR3 region: CATSKADVSYNEQFF. The CDR3 DNA follows: TGTGCCACCAGCAAGGCAGATGTCTCCTACAATGAGCAGTTCTTC. The variable domain in full, completed from reference TRBV15 and TRBJ2-1, reads DAMVIQNPRYQVTQFGKPVTLSCSQTLNHNVMYWYQQKSSQAPKLLFHYYDKDFNNEADTPDNFQSRRPNTSFCFLDIRSPGLGDTAMYLCATSKADVSYNEQFFGPGTRLTVL.